This T cell receptor beta chain derives from a study of Ad26.COV2.S vaccination and SARS-CoV-2 variants (dated by TCRdb to about 2021). A note on the overall study: Donors in the vaccine arm were drawn from COV1001, a phase I-IIa trial of Ad26.COV2.S in healthy adults that was multicentre, randomized, double-blind and placebo-controlled. Ad26.COV2.S was given intramuscularly at 5x10^10 or 1x10^11 viral particles, as a single shot or as two shots 56 days apart. TCRbeta repertoire sequencing was used to assess the specificity and breadth of SARS-CoV-2-reactive T cell receptors after Ad26.COV2.S vaccination. A total of around 32 samples were included in the TCR-sequenced set, comprising 19 Ad26.COV2.S vaccine recipients, 5 placebo recipients and 8 SARS-CoV-2 convalescent individuals. Participants in the trial were split at random into five groups of five each, receiving low-dose or high-dose Ad26.COV2.S once or twice, or else placebo on both occasions. Investigators did not know the trial group allocation while performing experiments and assessing outcomes. Study-wide findings and limitations: Comparing responses between vaccine doses or regimens was not something the study was powered to do. Compared with placebo recipients, Ad26.COV2.S recipients showed higher spike-specific TCR breadth (P = 0.0014). Vaccine and placebo recipients had comparable non-spike TCR breadth, which fits with the vaccine containing only spike. According to the authors, total T cell responses may have been underestimated by the TCR breadth and depth analyses. After vaccination, substantial breadth of spike-specific CD8+ and CD4+ T cell responses was reported.

The meaning of the sample's treatment or condition label: some 20 received Ad26.COV2.S at low or high dose, single or two shots; about five received placebo; per-sample allocation not given. Repertoires of vaccine and placebo recipients were sequenced from samples collected on day 63 after the first injection. In Cohort 1b, roughly 26 adults aged 18-55 years were enrolled at a single site in Boston, USA, between 29 July and 7 August 2020. Ad26.COV2.S consisted of a replication-incompetent adenovirus type 26 vector by which a prefusion-stabilized SARS-CoV-2 spike protein from the original Wuhan strain was expressed. Measured from the cysteine to the phenylalanine, the CDR3 is 13 residues long. CDR3 DNA is the only sequence kept; it has 39 bases, read in frame from the first base. V is clipped by 1 base and J by 5 bases, and the sequence between their germline boundaries is 5 bases long. The germline V gene specifies SGHNT as CDR1 and YENEEA as CDR2.

As for this clone: The antigen this receptor binds is unknown. Nothing much larger sits one base from this clone, and base qualities are not available.

The immunoSEQ Assay was used to sequence TCRbeta CDR3 regions. After extraction, genomic DNA underwent amplification by bias-controlled multiplex PCR, followed by high-throughput sequencing. The original methods were these. To quantify the absolute abundance of each unique TCRbeta CDR3 region, sequences were collapsed and filtered. T cell fraction was estimated by normalizing TCRbeta template counts to usable DNA, which was measured by amplifying reference genes present in all nucleated cells. Repertoire TCRs were annotated as SARS-CoV-2-specific by exact matching of V gene, CDR3 amino acid sequence and J gene to a known reactive TCR set. The reference SARS-CoV-2 TCR set was obtained from MIRA and was filtered for enrichment in COVID-19-positive ImmuneCODE repertoires, whereby public or cross-reactive TCRs were removed. Based on the MIRA antigens, annotated TCRs were further analysed at the level of specific ORF or position within ORF. Breadth was defined as the number of annotated unique rearrangements divided by the total number of unique productive rearrangements, and depth was defined as the summed frequency of the annotated unique rearrangements. Two-sided Wilcoxon rank-sum tests were applied when comparing TCR breadth between groups. What TCRdb holds here is the immuneACCESS table cut down to in-frame rearrangements. Part of the clones is not present; checked against another copy, under half of the missing clones reflect an unresolved V gene, and the others are unexplained. V and J calls and clone size follow that table, whereas D and trimming were derived from the DNA. This sample gives roughly 320,000 clones in total; more than 70% of them show up just once. Together, the top ten hold roughly 2.1% of the sample.

The chain is made from TRBV11-3 and TRBJ2-2; there is no confident call for the D gene. The sequences come from peripheral blood, collected in a trial of Ad26.COV2.S vaccine versus placebo. The clonotype comes from a person between 18 and 65 years old who received the Ad26.COV2.S COVID-19 vaccine or a placebo. CDR3 reads: CASSLARTGELFF. The DNA sequence is as follows: TGTGCCAGCAGCTTAGCTCGGACCGGGGAGCTGTTTTTT.